Sequencing of this T cell receptor beta chain was carried out in a study of T cell repertoires in ileal Crohn's disease. Study as a whole: About half received postoperative treatment, roughly ten with thiopurines and 15 to 20 anti-TNF. Study conclusions and caveats: Compared with CD4 T cells, sorted CD8 cells carried more expanded clones. Every patient over 26.8% clonality showed endoscopic recurrence.

V dropped 1 base and J dropped 4 bases, with 11 bases sitting between them. The CDR3 contains 14 residues. Per the germline V gene, CDR1 is SGHTA and CDR2 is FQGNSA. Assay: immunoSEQ multiplex PCR; the TCRdb copy retains only in-frame clones and omits some. The repertoire consists of about 13,000 clones, with about three quarters occurring once and the leading ten covering 4.5%. Remarks on this clone: Its specificity is unknown.

The chain is built from TRBV7-2 and TRBJ2-7; D might be TRBD1 (5 bases). The TCR originated in an adult with Crohn's disease. The source material was ileal tissue. Here the CDR3 reads CASSLGSRAYEQYF. In DNA, the CDR3 is TGTGCCAGCAGCTTAGGAAGCAGGGCGTACGAGCAGTACTTC.